This T cell receptor beta chain was captured in a study of T-cell memory formation after mild COVID-19. General study findings and limits: Whereas later expanders leaned CD4+, clones contracting day 15 to 85 showed a balanced CD4/CD8 makeup.

With 6 bases removed from V and 2 bases from J, the gap between germline ends came to 15 bases. CDR1 and CDR2 (germline): KGHSH, LQKENI. The CDR3 runs to 15 residues. One entry per CDR3 protein results from TCRdb running MiXCR on the 5' RACE reads. Among roughly 500,000 distinct CDR3 sequences listed, roughly 20% were seen once. This clonotype was counted only a few times. No antigen is known for it. The V call is TRBV18, the J call TRBJ2-3; tentatively, D is TRBD2 (5 bases). The sequence was obtained from an adult woman who had mild COVID-19 (a few samples of this study predate the infection). Cell type and time point are not known. The sample consisted of PBMCs or a T cell subset sorted from them (not recorded which). In DNA, the CDR3 is TGTGCCAGCTCGGGGAGCGGAGATGACACAGATACGCAGTATTTT. Its translation is CASSGSGDDTDTQYF. The full variable domain, in which reference TRBV18 and TRBJ2-3 provide the parts outside the CDR3, is NAGVMQNPRHLVRRRGQEARLRCSPMKGHSHVYWYRQLPEEGLKFMVYLQKENIIDESGMPKERFSAEFPKEGPSILRIQQVVRGDSAAYFCASSGSGDDTDTQYFGPGTRLTVL.